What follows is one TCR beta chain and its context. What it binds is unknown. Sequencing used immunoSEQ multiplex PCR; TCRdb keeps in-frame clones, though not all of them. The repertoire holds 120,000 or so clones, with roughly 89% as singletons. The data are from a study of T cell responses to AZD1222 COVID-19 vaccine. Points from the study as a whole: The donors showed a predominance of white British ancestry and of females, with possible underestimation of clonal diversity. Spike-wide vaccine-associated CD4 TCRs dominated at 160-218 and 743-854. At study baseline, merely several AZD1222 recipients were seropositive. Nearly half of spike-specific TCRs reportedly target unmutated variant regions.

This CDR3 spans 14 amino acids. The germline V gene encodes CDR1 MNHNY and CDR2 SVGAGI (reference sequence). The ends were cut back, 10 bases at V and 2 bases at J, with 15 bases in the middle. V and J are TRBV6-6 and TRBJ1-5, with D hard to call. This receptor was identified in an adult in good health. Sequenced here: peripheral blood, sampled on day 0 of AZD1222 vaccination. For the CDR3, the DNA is TGTGCCAACTCCCCCGTCGCTGGCAATCAGCCCCAGCATTTT. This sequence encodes CANSPVAGNQPQHF.